One and the same sample provided the 9 T cell receptor beta chains below, sequenced in a study of control samples from healthy donors and cancer patients (TCRdb year 2020). To prepare the library, the immunoSEQ multiplex PCR assay was applied. What TCRdb holds here is the immuneACCESS table cut down to in-frame rearrangements. Part of the clones is not present; checked against another copy, under half of the missing clones reflect an unresolved V gene, and the others are unexplained. The sample contains about 160,000 clones, about 90% of them found a single time. In total, the top ten clones hold around 12% of the sample. Sequences were obtained from blood. The receptors were gathered from a man aged 30-40 years in good health.

V is TRBV19 and J is TRBJ2-3; 13 bases fit TRBD2. The CDR3 has 15 amino acids. V shed 3 bases and J 9 bases; nucleotides not matched to a gene: 6. The germline V gene has CDR1 LNHDA and CDR2 SQIVND (reference sequence). The DNA for the CDR3 is TGTGCCAGTAGTATCGGACTAGCGGGGGCGTCCACGCAGTATTTT. Translating it yields CASSIGLAGASTQYF.

In its sample, this clone was seen once. V usage is TRBV3-1 (or the pseudogene TRBV3-2) and J usage is TRBJ2-1; no definite D call. The CDR3 is 17 residues long. The germline V gene encodes CDR1 LGHDT and CDR2 YNNKEL (reference sequence). V gave up 2 bases and J gave up 0 bases, with 14 bases separating them. CDR3 protein: CASSQTRVLFSYNEQFF. In DNA, the CDR3 is TGTGCCAGCAGCCAAACCCGGGTCTTGTTCTCCTACAATGAGCAGTTCTTC.

The chain has TRBV10-3 and TRBJ2-3; D not resolved. Germline CDR1 is ENHRY and CDR2 is SYGVKD. V gave up 2 bases and J gave up 7 bases, with 7 bases separating them. This CDR3 contains 12 residues. The CDR3: CAISEKGYTQYF. In nucleotides, the CDR3 is TGTGCCATCAGTGAGAAAGGTTATACGCAGTATTTT.

The chain employs TRBV27 and TRBJ2-5; 7 positions match TRBD2. The CDR3 sequence is 13 residues long. Losses at the gene ends were 11 bases for V and 5 bases for J; bases not matched to a gene: 11. Germline V gene data show CDR1 as MNHEY and CDR2 as SMNVEV (reference sequence). The CDR3 reads CASSAGVLETQYF. The CDR3 coding sequence is TGTGCCTCCAGTGCGGGGGTACTCGAGACCCAGTACTTC.

The chain uses TRBV30 and TRBJ1-5, with D hard to call. Trimming removed 0 bases from V and 3 bases from J, with 9 bases in between. Germline V gene data show CDR1 as GTSNPN and CDR2 as SVGIG (reference sequence). CDR3 length: 14 residues. In nucleotides, the CDR3 is TGTGCCTGGAGTGTATTTCAGTACAATCAGCCCCAGCATTTT. As protein: CAWSVFQYNQPQHF.

V gene TRBV28 combines with J gene TRBJ1-1; D gene uncertain. Germline CDR1 is MDHEN and CDR2 is SYDVKM. This CDR3 is 11 amino acids long. Trimming removed 4 bases at V and 11 bases at J, with 11 bases between. The CDR3 reads CASSSGVNAFF. The DNA for the CDR3 is TGTGCCAGCAGTTCTGGGGTGAACGCTTTCTTT.

V gene TRBV27 combines with J gene TRBJ2-1; 7 nucleotides align to TRBD2. Germline loops: CDR1 MNHEY, CDR2 SMNVEV (reference sequence). There are 14 residues in the CDR3. The ends lost 6 bases at V and 4 bases at J; junction bases unmatched: 6. Here the CDR3 reads CASSALAAYNEQFF. The CDR3 DNA reads as TGTGCCAGCAGCGCTCTAGCGGCTTACAATGAGCAGTTCTTC.

The V gene is TRBV28, the J gene TRBJ1-1, with D maybe TRBD1 (6 bases). With 1 base removed from V and 4 bases from J, the gap between germline ends came to 7 bases. The germline V gene encodes CDR1 MDHEN and CDR2 SYDVKM. This CDR3 spans 13 amino acids. This chain's CDR3 is CASSLSRGTEAFF. Written as DNA, the CDR3 is TGTGCCAGCAGTTTATCCAGGGGCACTGAAGCTTTCTTT.

The DNA for the CDR3 is TGTGCCAGCAGCCTGGGAAACTTAGCGAACACTGAAGCTTTCTTT. Protein sequence: CASSLGNLANTEAFF. This rearrangement joins TRBV7-9 to TRBJ1-1; D call uncertain. Looked up from germline, CDR1 is SEHNR and CDR2 is FQNEAQ (reference sequence). This CDR3 contains 15 residues. Trimming removed 5 bases at V and 1 base at J, with 14 bases between.